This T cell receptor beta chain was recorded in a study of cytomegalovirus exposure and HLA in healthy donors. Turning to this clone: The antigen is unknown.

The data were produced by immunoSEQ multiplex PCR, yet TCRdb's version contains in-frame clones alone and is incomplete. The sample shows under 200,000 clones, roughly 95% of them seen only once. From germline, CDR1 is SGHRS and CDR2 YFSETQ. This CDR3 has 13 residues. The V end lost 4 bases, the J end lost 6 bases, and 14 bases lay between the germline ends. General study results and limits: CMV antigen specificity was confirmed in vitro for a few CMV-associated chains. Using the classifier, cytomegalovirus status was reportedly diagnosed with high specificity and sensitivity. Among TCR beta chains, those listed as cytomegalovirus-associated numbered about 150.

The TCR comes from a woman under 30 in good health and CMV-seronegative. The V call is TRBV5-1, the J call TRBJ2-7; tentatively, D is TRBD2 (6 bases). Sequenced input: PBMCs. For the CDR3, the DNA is TGCGCCAGCAGCCCCGGGAGCAGCACCGAGCAGTACTTC. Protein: CASSPGSSTEQYF.